This is a list of T cell receptor beta chains from one sample in a study of cytomegalovirus exposure and HLA in healthy donors. Clones were sequenced by immunoSEQ multiplex PCR, and TCRdb holds only the in-frame ones, with some missing. The sample has some 130,000 clones, approximately 80% seen once. The sequenced material came from PBMCs. Receptors originate from a male donor in good health and CMV-seronegative. CDR3s include the opening cysteine and the closing phenylalanine or tryptophan. Each record gives: D gene, V gene, clone size, J gene, CDR3 DNA, CDR3 protein. The D gene is left open where the match is weak. Clone size is given for some rows only: seen once, a few or many times, or a class if the clone is expanded.

.	TRBV19	.	TRBJ1-1	TGTGCCAGTAGTATAGCAGGGGACATTGTGAACACTGAAGCTTTCTTT	CASSIAGDIVNTEAFF
.	TRBV19	.	TRBJ2-3	TGTGCCAGTAGTATACAAGACAGCTCTAGCACAGATACGCAGTATTTT	CASSIQDSSSTDTQYF
TRBD2	TRBV6-1	.	TRBJ2-5	TGTGCCAGCAGTGAACTAGCGGGAGGGCCAGAGACCCAGTACTTC	CASSELAGGPETQYF
TRBD1	TRBV18	.	TRBJ2-7	TGTGCCAGCTCACCTTCCGGACAGGGCGGGGAGCAGTACTTC	CASSPSGQGGEQYF
.	TRBV29-1	.	TRBJ2-7	TGCAGCGCTCGAACAGGTTTCGAGCAGTACTTC	CSARTGFEQYF
.	TRBV4-3	.	TRBJ1-2	TGCGCCAGCAGCCAAGCAAAAGGGGGATGGTCCTATGGCTACACCTTC	CASSQAKGGWSYGYTF
TRBD1	TRBV9	.	TRBJ2-3	TGTGCCAGCAGCGGACAGGGGAGAGCCACAGATACGCAGTATTTT	CASSGQGRATDTQYF
TRBD2	TRBV4-1	.	TRBJ2-7	TGCGCCAGCAGCCCAATACTAGCGGGGGGGAACTACGAGCAGTACTTC	CASSPILAGGNYEQYF
.	TRBV27	.	TRBJ2-1	TGTGCCAGCAGAGGACCCGTGGGAGTGCCTTACAATGAGCAGTTCTTC	CASRGPVGVPYNEQFF
TRBD1	TRBV7-2	.	TRBJ1-5	TGTGCCAGCAGCCCGCGGACAGGGGGCAATCAGCCCCAGCATTTT	CASSPRTGGNQPQHF
TRBD1	TRBV27	.	TRBJ2-7	TGTGCCAGCAGTTCCTTGACAGGGAGTCCCTACGAGCAGTACTTC	CASSSLTGSPYEQYF
.	TRBV19	few	TRBJ1-1	TGTGCCAGTAGTATGCTATTTGAAGCTTTCTTT	CASSMLFEAFF
.	TRBV2	.	TRBJ1-5	TGTGCCAGCAGTGCTCACGGGACACCAAATCAGCCCCAGCATTTT	CASSAHGTPNQPQHF
.	TRBV15	.	TRBJ1-4	TGTGCCACCAGCAACCCCTCCGCTGCTATGTATGAAAAACTGTTTTTT	CATSNPSAAMYEKLFF
TRBD1	TRBV19	.	TRBJ2-3	TGTGCCAGTAGTATATGGCAGGGGGCGTGGGGCACAGATACGCAGTATTTT	CASSIWQGAWGTDTQYF
TRBD1	TRBV4-2	.	TRBJ2-2	TGTGCCAGCAGCCAAGGGGGACAGACCGTCGGGGAGCTGTTTTTT	CASSQGGQTVGELFF
TRBD2	TRBV7-9	.	TRBJ2-1	TGTGCCAGCAGCTCGGGACTAGCCCGCGGCAATGAGCAGTTCTTC	CASSSGLARGNEQFF
.	TRBV6-4	once	TRBJ1-2	TGTGCCAGCAGTGACTCGCTTTGGGGGCTAGATGGCTACACCTTC	CASSDSLWGLDGYTF
TRBD1	TRBV7-3	.	TRBJ2-3	TGTGCCAGCAGCGCACAGGGGATTGGCACAGATACGCAGTATTTT	CASSAQGIGTDTQYF
.	TRBV9	.	TRBJ1-2	TGTGCCAGCAGCCCGAGGAGGGCCACTAACTATGGCTACACCTTC	CASSPRRATNYGYTF
TRBD1	TRBV11-2	.	TRBJ2-5	TGTGCCAGCAGCTTCGACAGGGTGGAGACCCAGTACTTC	CASSFDRVETQYF
TRBD2	TRBV28	.	TRBJ2-7	TGTGCCAGCAGTCTCCGGGGGAGCGGGAGGGCCTCCTACGAGCAGTACTTC	CASSLRGSGRASYEQYF
.	TRBV7-9	.	TRBJ1-2	TGTGCCAGCAGCTTAGCGCTCGGGGACTATGGCTACACCTTC	CASSLALGDYGYTF
.	TRBV9	.	TRBJ2-1	TGTGCCAGCAGCCCTCCCTGGGCTCATACCGCGGGCAATGAGCAGTTCTTC	CASSPPWAHTAGNEQFF
.	TRBV7-9	.	TRBJ1-2	TGTGCCAGCAGCCCCCTGGCAGCGAACTATGGCTACACCTTC	CASSPLAANYGYTF
.	TRBV12-5	.	TRBJ2-3	TGTGCTAGTGGTCTACTTCCTGAACGGACAGATACGCAGTATTTT	CASGLLPERTDTQYF
TRBD2	TRBV18	.	TRBJ2-1	TGTGCCAGCTCACCCGGACTAGCGGGGACGTACAATGAGCAGTTCTTC	CASSPGLAGTYNEQFF
.	TRBV6-6	once	TRBJ2-2	TGTGCCAGCAGTTACGAGACCGGGGAGCTGTTTTTT	CASSYETGELFF
.	TRBV7-9	.	TRBJ2-5	TGTGCCAGCAGCTTTTACTCCCCAGGGCAAGAGACCCAGTACTTC	CASSFYSPGQETQYF
.	TRBV19	few	TRBJ1-2	TGTGCCAGTAGTACCTTCCACAGGGCAGATGGCTACACCTTC	CASSTFHRADGYTF
.	TRBV19	.	TRBJ2-7	TGTGCCAGTAGTGCATCCGGAGGGGGGGGATCGTCCTACGAGCAGTACTTC	CASSASGGGGSSYEQYF
.	TRBV10-3	.	TRBJ2-3	TGTGCCATCAGTGGACTAGAGACGCAGTATTTT	CAISGLETQYF
TRBD2	TRBV6-4	.	TRBJ2-1	TGTGCCAGCAGTGACTCGAAGCGGGAGGGCCTGAGGAATGAGCAGTTCTTC	CASSDSKREGLRNEQFF
.	TRBV7-9	.	TRBJ1-2	TGTGCCAGCAGCTCAATAGTTTCGGGGGGAAGATTATATGGCTACACCTTC	CASSSIVSGGRLYGYTF
TRBD1	TRBV5-5	once	TRBJ2-2	TGTGCCAGCAGCTCACAACAGGGGCTGAACACCGGGGAGCTGTTTTTT	CASSSQQGLNTGELFF
TRBD1	TRBV25-1	.	TRBJ1-6	TGTGCCAGCAGTGCGACCGGGACAGGGAATAGGCCCCTCCACTTT	CASSATGTGNRPLHF
.	TRBV15	.	TRBJ2-1	TGTGCCACCAGAACTTCTCTAGAGCCTTACAATGAGCAGTTCTTC	CATRTSLEPYNEQFF
.	TRBV6-5	.	TRBJ1-2	TGTGCCAGCAGTTACGGCAACCCTTCCTATGGCTACACCTTC	CASSYGNPSYGYTF
.	TRBV20-1	.	TRBJ1-2	TGCAGTGCTAAAGTGACAGGAAGGCCCTTC	CSAKVTGRPF
TRBD1	TRBV4-2	.	TRBJ2-7	TGTGCCAGCAGCCATGAGGGGGCGCGGGAGCAGTACTTC	CASSHEGAREQYF
.	TRBV15	.	TRBJ2-7	TGTGCCACCAGCAGAGACGGTTACCCCTCCCTTGGCGAGCAGTACTTC	CATSRDGYPSLGEQYF
TRBD1	TRBV6-1	once	TRBJ1-2	TGTGCCAGCCGCCAGGGGGCCAGCTATGGCTACACCTTC	CASRQGASYGYTF
TRBD1	TRBV7-9	.	TRBJ1-2	TGTGCCAGCAGCCGGGGACAGGGTAGCGGCTACACCTTC	CASSRGQGSGYTF
.	TRBV14	few	TRBJ2-6	TGTGCCAGCAGCCGCCCCGGGACAGCGGGCTCTGGGGCCAACGTCCTGACTTTC	CASSRPGTAGSGANVLTF
.	TRBV4-2	.	TRBJ2-2	TGTGCCAGCAGCCAATTTTCGAGGAACACCGGGGAGCTGTTTTTT	CASSQFSRNTGELFF
.	TRBV11-3	.	TRBJ2-3	TGTGCCAGCAGCAAAGAGGGACACAAGTCAGATACGCAGTATTTT	CASSKEGHKSDTQYF
.	TRBV5-4	.	TRBJ1-1	TGTGCCAGCAGCCAGGACTCCATGCCGGCGAATAATTTT	CASSQDSMPANNF